This TCR beta chain was identified during a study of blood T cell repertoires in COVID-19 (TCRdb year 2020). Context from the whole study: The collaborator samples originated in the United States, Italy and Spain and spanned the acute and convalescent phases of COVID-19. The prospective study material was composed of cDNA or gDNA derived from T cells, B-cell-depleted T cells, or PBMCs. Deeply sampled blood TCRbeta repertoires from subjects exposed to, actively infected with, or recovered from COVID-19 were included in the dataset. The repertoires were released in a freely available public database meant as a resource for research on the immune response to SARS-CoV-2. The samples were drawn from two sources: the first 160 participants of the ongoing ImmuneRACE study, and about 1,300 subjects contributed by 6 global collaborators. Sample metadata almost always included a de-identified subject ID, COVID-19 status, age in years and sex. Where HLA class I and class II types were available, the types were taken from metadata supplied by the sample provider, not from assay-based typing. What the authors observed across the whole study: Clinical and demographic metadata were provided uncurated, with the amount varying by source and participant.

CDR1 and CDR2, per the germline V gene, are LGHNA and YNFKEQ. V is pared back by 4 bases and J by 0 bases, with 8 bases lying between the germline termini. The CDR3 goes from the cysteine to the phenylalanine over 14 residues. The CDR3 DNA has 42 bases and is translated from base 1. TCRbeta CDR3 regions were amplified from genomic DNA by means of the immunoSEQ Assay, a bias-controlled multiplex PCR. In the source study's methods: The number of nucleated cells in each sample was estimated from the amplification of reference gene primers within the assay. To quantify the absolute abundance of each unique TCRbeta CDR3 rearrangement, sequence reads were collapsed and filtered. Productive Simpson clonality was computed per sample as the square root of Simpson's diversity index over productive rearrangements. This immuneACCESS table, as held by TCRdb, lists in-frame sequences with V and J called but not all clones. Of the missing ones, under half trace to an unresolved V gene in checked studies; the others have no known cause. V and J calls and clone size are given by that table; D and trimming were obtained from the DNA. The sample table shows approximately 36,000 clones, and approximately 80% are seen once. The ten largest account for around two fifths of the sample.

Whole blood was collected in K2EDTA tubes by collaborating institutions according to the institutions' own protocols. For TCRbeta analysis, collaborators shipped samples in one of three forms: frozen whole blood, isolated PBMCs, or DNA extracted from either of those sample types. With regard to this clone: Its antigen is not yet known. No much larger clonotype is one base removed from it; base qualities were not supplied.

The V and J segments used are TRBV4-2 and TRBJ2-3, with TRBD2 perhaps the D gene, on 5 matching bases. The sequenced material came from peripheral blood. The receptor's source is a human donor in a cohort sampled during active or convalescent COVID-19. The donor label of this sample is uncertain. The DNA sequence is as follows: TGTGCCAGCAGCCGTGAGCGGAGCACAGATACGCAGTATTTT. Its product reads: CASSRERSTDTQYF.